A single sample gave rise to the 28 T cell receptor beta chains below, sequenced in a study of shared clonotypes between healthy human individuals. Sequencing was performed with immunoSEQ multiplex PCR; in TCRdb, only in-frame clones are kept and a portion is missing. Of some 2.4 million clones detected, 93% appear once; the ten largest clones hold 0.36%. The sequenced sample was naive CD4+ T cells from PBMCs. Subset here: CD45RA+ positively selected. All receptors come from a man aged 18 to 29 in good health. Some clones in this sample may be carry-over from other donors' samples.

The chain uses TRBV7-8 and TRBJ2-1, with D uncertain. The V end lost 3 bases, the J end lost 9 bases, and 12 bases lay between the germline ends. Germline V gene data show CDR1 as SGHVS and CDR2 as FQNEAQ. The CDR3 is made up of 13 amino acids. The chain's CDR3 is CASSLTRPTEQFF. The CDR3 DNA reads TGTGCCAGCAGCTTGACCCGGCCCACTGAGCAGTTCTTC.

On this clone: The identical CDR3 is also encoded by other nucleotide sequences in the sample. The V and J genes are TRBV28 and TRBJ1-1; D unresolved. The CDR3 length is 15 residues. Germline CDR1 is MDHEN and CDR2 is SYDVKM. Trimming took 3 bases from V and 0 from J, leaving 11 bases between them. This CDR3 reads CASSLGPRLNTEAFF. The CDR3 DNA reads TGTGCCAGCAGTTTGGGTCCAAGGCTGAACACTGAAGCTTTCTTT.

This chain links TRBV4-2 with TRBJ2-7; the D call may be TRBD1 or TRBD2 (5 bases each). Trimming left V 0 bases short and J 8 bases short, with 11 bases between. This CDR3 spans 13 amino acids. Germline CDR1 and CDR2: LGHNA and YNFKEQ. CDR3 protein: CASSQDRGNQQYF. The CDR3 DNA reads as TGTGCCAGCAGCCAAGATCGGGGCAACCAGCAGTACTTC.

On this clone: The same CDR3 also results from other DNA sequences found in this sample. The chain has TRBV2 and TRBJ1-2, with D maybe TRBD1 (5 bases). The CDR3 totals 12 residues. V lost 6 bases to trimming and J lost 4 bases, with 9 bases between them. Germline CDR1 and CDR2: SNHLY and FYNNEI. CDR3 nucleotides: TGTGCCAGCAGAGGGGATTTCTATGGCTACACCTTC. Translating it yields CASRGDFYGYTF.

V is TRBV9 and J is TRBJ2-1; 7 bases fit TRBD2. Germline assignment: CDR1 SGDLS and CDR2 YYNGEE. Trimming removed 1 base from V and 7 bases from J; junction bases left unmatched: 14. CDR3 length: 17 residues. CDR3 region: CASSVFHGGSGSNEQFF. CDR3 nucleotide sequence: TGTGCCAGCAGCGTATTTCACGGCGGGAGTGGATCGAATGAGCAGTTCTTC.

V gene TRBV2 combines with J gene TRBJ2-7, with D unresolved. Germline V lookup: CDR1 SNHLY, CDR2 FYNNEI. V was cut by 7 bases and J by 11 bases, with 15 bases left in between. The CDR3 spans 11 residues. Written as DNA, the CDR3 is TGTGCCAGCATCATTTCCGGCAGAAAGTACTTC. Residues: CASIISGRKYF.

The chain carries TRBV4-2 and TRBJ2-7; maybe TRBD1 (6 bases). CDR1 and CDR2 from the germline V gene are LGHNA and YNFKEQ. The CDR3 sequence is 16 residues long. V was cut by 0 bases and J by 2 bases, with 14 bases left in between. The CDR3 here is CASSQDSRQATYEQYF. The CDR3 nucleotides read TGTGCCAGCAGCCAAGATTCGAGACAGGCCACCTACGAGCAGTACTTC.

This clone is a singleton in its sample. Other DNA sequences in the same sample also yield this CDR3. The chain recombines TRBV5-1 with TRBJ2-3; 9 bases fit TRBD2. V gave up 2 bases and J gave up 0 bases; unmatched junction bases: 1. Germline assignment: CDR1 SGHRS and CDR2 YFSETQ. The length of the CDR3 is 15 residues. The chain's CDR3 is CASSFLAGSTDTQYF. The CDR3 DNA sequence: TGCGCCAGCAGCTTCCTAGCGGGGAGCACAGATACGCAGTATTTT.

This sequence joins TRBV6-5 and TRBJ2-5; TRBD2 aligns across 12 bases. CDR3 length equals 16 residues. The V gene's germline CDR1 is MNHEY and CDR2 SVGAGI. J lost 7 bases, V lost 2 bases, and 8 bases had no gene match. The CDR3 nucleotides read TGTGCCAGCAGTTACACGAAGACTAGCGGGAGCGGGACCCAGTACTTC. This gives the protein CASSYTKTSGSGTQYF.

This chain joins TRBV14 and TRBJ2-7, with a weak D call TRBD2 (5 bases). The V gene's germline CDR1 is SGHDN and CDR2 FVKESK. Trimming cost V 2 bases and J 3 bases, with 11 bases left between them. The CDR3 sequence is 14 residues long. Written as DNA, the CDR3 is TGTGCCAGCAGCCAACGCCCGGGGTACTACGAGCAGTACTTC. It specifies CASSQRPGYYEQYF. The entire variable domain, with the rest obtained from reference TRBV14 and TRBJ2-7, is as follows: EAGVTQFPSHSVIEKGQTVTLRCDPISGHDNLYWYRRVMGKEIKFLLHFVKESKQDESGMPNNRFLAERTGGTYSTLKVQPAELEDSGVYFCASSQRPGYYEQYFGPGTRLTVT.

The CDR3 sequence: CASSSPPGGPYNEQFF. For the CDR3, the DNA is TGTGCCAGCAGCTCCCCCCCGGGGGGCCCCTACAATGAGCAGTTCTTC. This sequence joins TRBV11-2 and TRBJ2-1; maybe TRBD2 (7 bases). The CDR3 has 16 amino acids. In germline, CDR1 is SGHAT, CDR2 FQNNGV. V was shortened by 4 bases and J by 2 bases, with 15 bases between the two germline ends.

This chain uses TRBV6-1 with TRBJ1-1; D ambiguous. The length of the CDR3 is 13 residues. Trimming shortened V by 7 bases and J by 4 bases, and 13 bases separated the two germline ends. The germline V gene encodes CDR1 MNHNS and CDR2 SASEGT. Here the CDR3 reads CASTLEKGTEAFF. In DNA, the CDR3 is TGTGCCAGCACCCTCGAGAAGGGCACTGAAGCTTTCTTT.

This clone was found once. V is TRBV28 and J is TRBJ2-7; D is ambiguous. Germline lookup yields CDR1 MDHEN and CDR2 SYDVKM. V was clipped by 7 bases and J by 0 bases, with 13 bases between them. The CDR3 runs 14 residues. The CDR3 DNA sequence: TGTGCCAGCAAAACCGAGCGTCCCTCCTACGAGCAGTACTTC. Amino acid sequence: CASKTERPSYEQYF.

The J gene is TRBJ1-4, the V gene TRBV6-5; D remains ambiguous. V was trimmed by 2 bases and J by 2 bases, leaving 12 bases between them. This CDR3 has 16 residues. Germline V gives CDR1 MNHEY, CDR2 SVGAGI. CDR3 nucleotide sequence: TGTGCCAGCAGTTACAAAGATGCGGGGACTAATGAAAAACTGTTTTTT. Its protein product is CASSYKDAGTNEKLFF.

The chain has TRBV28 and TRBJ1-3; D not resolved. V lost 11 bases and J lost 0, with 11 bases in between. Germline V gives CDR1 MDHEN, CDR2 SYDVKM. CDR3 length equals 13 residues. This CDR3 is CAYRAASGNTIYF. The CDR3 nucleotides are TGTGCCTATCGGGCAGCCTCTGGAAACACCATATATTTT.

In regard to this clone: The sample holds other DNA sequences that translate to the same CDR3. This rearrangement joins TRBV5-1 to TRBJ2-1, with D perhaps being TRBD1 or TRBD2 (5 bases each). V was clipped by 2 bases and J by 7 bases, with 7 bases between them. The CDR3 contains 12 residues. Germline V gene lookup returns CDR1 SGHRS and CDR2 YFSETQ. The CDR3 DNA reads TGCGCCAGCAGCTTTGGGGGTAATGAGCAGTTCTTC. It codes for CASSFGGNEQFF.

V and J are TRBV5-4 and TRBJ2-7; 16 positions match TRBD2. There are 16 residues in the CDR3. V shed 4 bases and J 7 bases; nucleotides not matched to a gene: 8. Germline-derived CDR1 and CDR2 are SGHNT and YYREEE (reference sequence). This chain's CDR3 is CASSLGGTSGRGEQYF. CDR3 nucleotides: TGTGCCAGCAGCCTCGGCGGGACTAGCGGGAGGGGTGAGCAGTACTTC.

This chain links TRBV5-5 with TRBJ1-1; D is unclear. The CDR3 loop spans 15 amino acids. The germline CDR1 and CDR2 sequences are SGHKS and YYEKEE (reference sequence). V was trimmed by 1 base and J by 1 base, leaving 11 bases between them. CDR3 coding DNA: TGTGCCAGCAGCTTGCCCCAGGCAAGGAACACTGAAGCTTTCTTT. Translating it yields CASSLPQARNTEAFF.

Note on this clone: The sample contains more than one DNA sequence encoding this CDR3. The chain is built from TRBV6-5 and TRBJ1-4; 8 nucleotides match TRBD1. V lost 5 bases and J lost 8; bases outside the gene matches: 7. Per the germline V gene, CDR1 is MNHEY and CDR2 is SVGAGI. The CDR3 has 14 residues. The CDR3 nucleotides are TGTGCCAGCAGTCCCGGACAGGGAAGGGAAAAACTGTTTTTT. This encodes CASSPGQGREKLFF.

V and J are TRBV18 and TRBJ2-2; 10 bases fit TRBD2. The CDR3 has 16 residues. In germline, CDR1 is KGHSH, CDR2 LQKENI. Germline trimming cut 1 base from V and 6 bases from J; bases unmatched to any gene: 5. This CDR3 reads CASSPLVAGGSGELFF. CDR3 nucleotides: TGTGCCAGCTCACCACTTGTAGCGGGAGGCTCCGGGGAGCTGTTTTTT.

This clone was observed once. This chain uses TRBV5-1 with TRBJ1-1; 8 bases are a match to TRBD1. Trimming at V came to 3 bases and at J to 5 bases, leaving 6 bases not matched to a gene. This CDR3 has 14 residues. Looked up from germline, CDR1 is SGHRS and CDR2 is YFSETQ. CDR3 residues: CASSSTGGRTEAFF. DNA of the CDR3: TGCGCCAGCAGCTCAACAGGGGGAAGGACTGAAGCTTTCTTT.

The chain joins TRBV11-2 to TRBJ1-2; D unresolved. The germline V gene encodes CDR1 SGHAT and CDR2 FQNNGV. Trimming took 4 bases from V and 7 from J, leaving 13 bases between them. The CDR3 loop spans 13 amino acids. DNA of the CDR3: TGTGCCAGCAGCTCTGACCTGTTGGGTGGCTACACCTTC. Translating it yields CASSSDLLGGYTF. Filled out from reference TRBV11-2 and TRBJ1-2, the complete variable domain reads EAGVAQSPRYKIIEKRQSVAFWCNPISGHATLYWYQQILGQGPKLLIQFQNNGVVDDSQLPKDRFSAERLKGVDSTLKIQPAKLEDSAVYLCASSSDLLGGYTFGSGTRLTVV.

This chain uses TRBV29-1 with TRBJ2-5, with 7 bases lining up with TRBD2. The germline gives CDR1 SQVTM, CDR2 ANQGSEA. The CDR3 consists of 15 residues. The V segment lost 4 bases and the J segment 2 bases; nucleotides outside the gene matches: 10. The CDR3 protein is CSVAGEAGRQETQYF. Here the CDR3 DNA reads TGCAGCGTTGCGGGGGAAGCGGGGCGACAAGAGACCCAGTACTTC.

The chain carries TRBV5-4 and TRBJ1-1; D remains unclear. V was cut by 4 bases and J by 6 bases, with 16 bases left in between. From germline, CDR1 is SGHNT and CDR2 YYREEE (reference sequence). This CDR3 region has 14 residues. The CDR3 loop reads CASSPAVTNPEAFF. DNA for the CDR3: TGTGCCAGCAGCCCCGCGGTCACTAATCCTGAAGCTTTCTTT.

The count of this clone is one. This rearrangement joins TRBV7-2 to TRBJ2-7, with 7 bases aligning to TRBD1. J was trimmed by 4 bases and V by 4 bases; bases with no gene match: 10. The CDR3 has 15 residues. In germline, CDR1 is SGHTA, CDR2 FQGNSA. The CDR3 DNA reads TGTGCCAGCAGCTACAACAGGGGTAGGCATTACGAGCAGTACTTC. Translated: CASSYNRGRHYEQYF.

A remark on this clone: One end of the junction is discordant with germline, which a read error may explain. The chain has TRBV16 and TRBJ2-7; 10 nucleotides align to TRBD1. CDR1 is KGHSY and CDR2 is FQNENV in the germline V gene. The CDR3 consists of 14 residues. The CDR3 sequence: CASSQSYDRGRRGF. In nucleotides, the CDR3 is TGTGCCAGCAGCCAATCGTACGACAGGGGGCGCCGGGGCTTC.

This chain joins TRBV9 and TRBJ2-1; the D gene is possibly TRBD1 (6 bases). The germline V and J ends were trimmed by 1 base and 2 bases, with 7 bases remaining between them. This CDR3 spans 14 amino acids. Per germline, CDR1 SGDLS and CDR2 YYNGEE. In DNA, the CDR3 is TGTGCCAGCAGCGTACAGGGGCCCTACAATGAGCAGTTCTTC. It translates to CASSVQGPYNEQFF.

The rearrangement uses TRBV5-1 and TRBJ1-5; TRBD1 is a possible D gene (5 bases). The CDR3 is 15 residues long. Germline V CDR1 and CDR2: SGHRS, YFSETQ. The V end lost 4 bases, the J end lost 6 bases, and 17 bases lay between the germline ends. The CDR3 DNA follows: TGCGCCAGCAGCCTCTCCTCCGGGGCGGGTCAGCCCCAGCATTTT. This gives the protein CASSLSSGAGQPQHF.